Listed here are 18 T cell receptor beta chains from one sample, sequenced in a study of blood T cells in healthy people across ages. Primers used in a second PCR of roughly 7 to 11 cycles were a sample-barcoded 5' primer and a J-beta primer mix. TCRdb reprocessed the 5' RACE reads with MiXCR, giving one entry per CDR3 protein. The data show about 1,500,000 distinct CDR3 sequences, about 43% seen once. Specimen: blood. The receptors were sampled from a woman aged 18-35 years in good health.

The V gene is TRBV29-1, the J gene TRBJ2-1, with D hard to call. The closer fit of TRBJ2-7 to the DNA end suggests the J call may be wrong. CDR1 is SQVTM and CDR2 is ANQGSEA in the germline V gene. The CDR3 covers 14 residues. The CDR3 region is CSVEGLVHYNEQYF. In nucleotides, the CDR3 is TGCAGCGTTGAAGGGCTGGTCCACTACAATGAGCAGTACTTC.

This clonotype was recorded many times. The chain joins TRBV5-6 to TRBJ2-7; 7 bases line up with TRBD1. The V segment lost 5 bases and the J segment 2 bases; nucleotides outside the gene matches: 4. The CDR3 is 13 residues long. Germline V CDR1 and CDR2: SGHDT, YYEEEE. The CDR3 reads CASRHRGTYEQYF. In nucleotides, the CDR3 is TGTGCCAGCAGACACAGGGGAACCTACGAGCAGTACTTC.

The rearrangement links TRBV5-6 to TRBJ2-1; tentatively, D is TRBD2 (5 bases). The V end was cut by 4 bases, the J end by 1 base, with 12 bases between. This CDR3 is 15 amino acids long. Per the germline V gene, CDR1 is SGHDT and CDR2 is YYEEEE. In nucleotides, the CDR3 is TGTGCCAGCAGCCCGGGATATGGATCCTACAATGAGCAGTTCTTC. Residues: CASSPGYGSYNEQFF.

This clonotype has more than one count but fewer than ten. The chain employs TRBV10-3 and TRBJ2-3; the D is unclear. The germline gives CDR1 ENHRY, CDR2 SYGVKD. V was clipped by 6 bases and J by 0 bases, with 7 bases between them. The CDR3 runs to 13 residues. CDR3 in amino acids: CAIRIDSTDTQYF. In nucleotides, the CDR3 is TGTGCCATCAGAATCGATAGCACAGATACGCAGTATTTT.

The chain carries TRBV4-1 and TRBJ2-1; no clear D. Trimming left V 0 bases short and J 6 bases short, with 6 bases between. The V gene's germline CDR1 is MGHRA and CDR2 YSYEKL. This CDR3 contains 13 residues. The CDR3: CASSQEGSNEQFF. CDR3 DNA sequence: TGCGCCAGCAGCCAAGAGGGAAGCAATGAGCAGTTCTTC.

This sequence joins TRBV20-1 and TRBJ1-2; D unresolved. The CDR3 is 13 amino acids. Germline-derived CDR1 and CDR2 are DFQATT and SNEGSKA (reference sequence). V was shortened by 3 bases and J by 4 bases, with 12 bases between the two germline ends. CDR3 loop: CSARDQRAYGYTF. The CDR3 DNA is TGCAGTGCTAGGGACCAGAGGGCCTATGGCTACACCTTC.

This clonotype has just a few counts. The chain carries TRBV6-6 and TRBJ2-7, with D perhaps being TRBD1 or TRBD2 (5 bases each). This CDR3 has 14 residues. Germline-derived CDR1 and CDR2 are MNHNY and SVGAGI (reference sequence). With 10 bases removed from V and 7 bases from J, the gap between germline ends came to 23 bases. CDR3 loop: CATKTGQGWGEQYF. The CDR3 bases are TGTGCCACTAAAACTGGGCAGGGTTGGGGGGAGCAGTACTTC.

The rearrangement uses TRBV10-1 and TRBJ2-1; TRBD1 matches at 8 bases. Germline CDR1 and CDR2: WNHNN and SYGVQD (reference sequence). The CDR3 length is 15 residues. J gave up 7 bases and V 3 bases, and 8 bases lay outside the gene matches. The CDR3 region is CASSDRSRGRNEQFF. The CDR3 bases are TGCGCCAGCAGTGATAGGTCCAGGGGGCGGAATGAGCAGTTCTTC.

V and J are TRBV7-8 and TRBJ1-5; D gene ambiguous. V shed 1 base and J shed 5 bases, with 9 bases lying between them. The CDR3 length is 14 residues. Germline assignment: CDR1 SGHVS and CDR2 FQNEAQ. CDR3 sequence (DNA): TGTGCCAGCAGCTTAGGCAGCGGGGATCAGCCCCAGCATTTT. Translated: CASSLGSGDQPQHF.

V is TRBV20-1 and J is TRBJ1-1; possible D gene TRBD1, 5 bases. This CDR3 contains 12 residues. Trimming shortened V by 5 bases and J by 11 bases, and 18 bases separated the two germline ends. CDR1 and CDR2 from the germline V gene are DFQATT and SNEGSKA (reference sequence). The CDR3 sequence is CSAARDGTRAFF. CDR3 coding DNA: TGCAGTGCTGCCCGCGACGGGACCCGGGCTTTCTTT.

The rearrangement links TRBV30 to TRBJ2-7; TRBD1 agrees at 7 bases. This CDR3 has 13 residues. Unmatched junction bases numbered 4, after V lost 2 bases and J lost 3 bases. From germline, CDR1 is GTSNPN and CDR2 SVGIG (reference sequence). The CDR3 protein is CAWSKGTVYEQYF. As DNA, the CDR3 is TGTGCCTGGAGTAAGGGGACAGTCTACGAGCAGTACTTC.

The chain combines TRBV9 with TRBJ1-1; D unresolved. This CDR3 contains 13 residues. Germline V gives CDR1 SGDLS, CDR2 YYNGEE. V lost 3 bases and J 1 base, leaving 7 bases between the germline ends. The CDR3 nucleotides read TGTGCCAGCAGCGGCCCCACGAACACTGAAGCTTTCTTT. Its translation is CASSGPTNTEAFF. Variable domain in full (rest from reference TRBV9 and TRBJ1-1): DSGVTQTPKHLITATGQRVTLRCSPRSGDLSVYWYQQSLDQGLQFLIQYYNGEERAKGNILERFSAQQFPDLHSELNLSSLELGDSALYFCASSGPTNTEAFFGQGTRLTVV.

This clonotype was observed a single time. Its ends do not fully match the called genes, so a read error is possible. V usage is TRBV18 and J usage is TRBJ1-2; D gene uncertain. The CDR3 spans 14 residues. In germline, CDR1 is KGHSH, CDR2 LQKENI. The CDR3 is CAGSPNRVYYGYTF. The CDR3 nucleotides read TGTGCCGGCTCACCGAATAGGGTCTATTATGGCTACACCTTC.

In this sample, this clonotype turned up many times. The CDR3 reads CASSSGQFSNQPQHF. The CDR3 DNA sequence: TGTGCCAGCAGTTCAGGACAGTTTAGCAATCAGCCCCAGCATTTT. The chain couples TRBV28 to TRBJ1-5; D is possibly TRBD1 (6 bases). This CDR3 region has 15 residues. Deletions cut 4 bases from V and 0 bases from J, with 10 bases between. Looked up from germline, CDR1 is MDHEN and CDR2 is SYDVKM.

This rearrangement joins TRBV6-1 to TRBJ2-7; D uncertain. CDR3 size: 12 residues. Per germline, CDR1 MNHNS and CDR2 SASEGT. Trimming removed 2 bases from V and 3 bases from J, with 5 bases in between. The CDR3: CASSEHIYEQYF. CDR3 nucleotide sequence: TGTGCCAGCAGTGAACACATCTACGAGCAGTACTTC.

This clonotype has just a few counts. This sequence joins TRBV30 and TRBJ1-3; no reliable D call. With 7 bases removed from V and 7 bases from J, the gap between germline ends came to 14 bases. The CDR3 contains 12 residues. Germline values: CDR1 GTSNPN, CDR2 SVGIG (reference sequence). The CDR3 nucleotides read TGTGCCTTCTTAAGGAGCGGGAACACCATATATTTT. Translating gives CAFLRSGNTIYF.

Here the CDR3 reads CATSGGTDYSGRQFF. The CDR3 DNA sequence: TGTGCCACCAGTGGTGGGACGGATTATAGCGGGAGGCAGTTCTTC. V gene TRBV24-1 combines with J gene TRBJ2-1; 9 bases line up with TRBD2. Germline CDR1 KGHDR, CDR2 SFDVKD. The CDR3 is 15 residues long. With V trimmed by 5 bases and J by 12 bases, 13 bases remained unmatched.

The chain recombines TRBV7-9 with TRBJ1-5; a weak D match, TRBD1 (6 bases). The length of the CDR3 is 13 residues. The germline V and J ends were trimmed by 6 bases and 5 bases, with 11 bases remaining between them. Per germline, CDR1 SEHNR and CDR2 FQNEAQ (reference sequence). CDR3: CASSRQVDQPQHF. CDR3 DNA: TGTGCCAGCAGTCGACAGGTAGATCAGCCCCAGCATTTT. Complete variable domain (other parts from reference TRBV7-9 and TRBJ1-5): DTGVSQNPRHKITKRGQNVTFRCDPISEHNRLYWYRQTLGQGPEFLTYFQNEAQLEKSRLLSDRFSAERPKGSFSTLEIQRTEQGDSAMYLCASSRQVDQPQHFGDGTRLSIL.